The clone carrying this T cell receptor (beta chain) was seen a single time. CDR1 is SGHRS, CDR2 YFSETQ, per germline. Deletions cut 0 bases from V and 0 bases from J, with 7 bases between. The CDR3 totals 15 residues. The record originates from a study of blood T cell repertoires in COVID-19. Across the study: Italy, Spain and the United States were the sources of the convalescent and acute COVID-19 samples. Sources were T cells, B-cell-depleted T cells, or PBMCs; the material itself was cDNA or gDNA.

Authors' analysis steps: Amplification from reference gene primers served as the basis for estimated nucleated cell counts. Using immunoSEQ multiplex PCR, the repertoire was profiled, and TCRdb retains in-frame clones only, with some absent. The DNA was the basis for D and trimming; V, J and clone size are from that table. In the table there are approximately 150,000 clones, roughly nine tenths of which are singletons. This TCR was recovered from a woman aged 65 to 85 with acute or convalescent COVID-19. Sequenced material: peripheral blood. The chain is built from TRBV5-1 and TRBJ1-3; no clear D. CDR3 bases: TGCGCCAGCAGCTTGGCTGCGGCCTCTGGAAACACCATATATTTT. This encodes CASSLAAASGNTIYF. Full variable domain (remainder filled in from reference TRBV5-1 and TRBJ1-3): KAGVTQTPRYLIKTRGQQVTLSCSPISGHRSVSWYQQTPGQGLQFLFEYFSETQRNKGNFPGRFSGRQFSNSRSEMNVSTLELGDSALYLCASSLAAASGNTIYFGEGSWLTVV.